These 7 T cell receptor beta chains share one sample of origin, sequenced in a study of blood T cell repertoires in COVID-19 (dated by TCRdb to the early 2020s). The library relied on the immunoSEQ multiplex PCR assay. Drawn from immuneACCESS, this table holds only the in-frame rearrangements with V and J called that TCRdb kept. Clones are partly lost; checked studies trace under half to an unresolved V gene and leave the rest unexplained. Recorded for this sample are around 67,000 clones; about 86% of them occurred a single time. The ten biggest clones cover roughly 5.6% of the sample. Specimen: peripheral blood. Receptors originate from a man aged 45-60 years with active COVID-19.

The chain employs TRBV6-5 and TRBJ2-3, with 7 bases matching TRBD2. With 0 bases clipped from V and 6 bases from J, the junction kept 6 bases outside the gene matches. Germline CDR1 and CDR2: MNHEY and SVGAGI. The CDR3 has 15 amino acids. The CDR3: CASSYSPGGEDTQYF. The DNA for the CDR3 is TGTGCCAGCAGTTACTCTCCGGGGGGAGAGGATACGCAGTATTTT.

The V and J genes are TRBV5-1 and TRBJ1-1, with D possibly matching TRBD1 (6 bases). Looked up from germline, CDR1 is SGHRS and CDR2 is YFSETQ. Trimming pared 4 bases from V and 5 bases from J, leaving 18 bases between. The CDR3 has 15 residues. The CDR3 reads CASSRASYRVTEAFF. The CDR3, as DNA: TGCGCCAGCAGCAGGGCCTCTTACAGGGTGACTGAAGCTTTCTTT.

The DNA for the CDR3 is TGTGCCAGCAGCGTTTCCGGATGGAGCGGGGGGCGGGTGACCCAGTACTTC. Its translation: CASSVSGWSGGRVTQYF. The chain carries TRBV12-1 and TRBJ2-5; TRBD2 was called by the table and not checked on the DNA. TRBV12-1 is noted as a pseudogene. The CDR3 consists of 17 residues.

The chain couples TRBV27 to TRBJ1-3, with D possibly being TRBD1 (5 bases). There are 16 residues in the CDR3. Per germline, CDR1 MNHEY and CDR2 SMNVEV (reference sequence). Trimming took off 3 bases at V and 0 bases at J, with 12 bases between the two ends. CDR3 nucleotide sequence: TGTGCCAGCAGTTTCGGGGGTCCCCACTCTGGAAACACCATATATTTT. Its protein product is CASSFGGPHSGNTIYF.

The rearrangement links TRBV6-5 to TRBJ2-6; D is uncertain. With 8 bases removed from V and 2 bases from J, the gap between germline ends came to 7 bases. The CDR3 totals 13 residues. CDR1 and CDR2 from the germline V gene are MNHEY and SVGAGI. The DNA of the CDR3 is TGTGCCAGCGTATCCGCTGGGGCCAACGTCCTGACTTTC. Encoded protein: CASVSAGANVLTF.

This rearrangement joins TRBV9 to TRBJ1-2; no clear D gene. The CDR3 has 11 residues. Germline lookup yields CDR1 SGDLS and CDR2 YYNGEE. V lost 4 bases and J 2 bases, leaving 3 bases between the germline ends. The CDR3 sequence is CASSQNYGYTF. CDR3 in DNA: TGTGCCAGCAGCCAGAACTATGGCTACACCTTC.

This clone appeared once. This chain links TRBV19 with TRBJ1-1, with TRBD1 matching over 7 bases. This CDR3 region has 15 residues. Germline CDR1 is LNHDA and CDR2 is SQIVND (reference sequence). Losses at the gene ends were 4 bases for V and 1 base for J; bases not matched to a gene: 6. The CDR3 region has the DNA TGTGCCAGTAGTACGGTACGACAGGGGAACACTGAAGCTTTCTTT. Encoded protein: CASSTVRQGNTEAFF. Using reference TRBV19 and TRBJ1-1 for the parts outside the CDR3, the full variable domain is DGGITQSPKYLFRKEGQNVTLSCEQNLNHDAMYWYRQDPGQGLRLIYYSQIVNDFQKGDIAEGYSVSREKKESFPLTVTSAQKNPTAFYLCASSTVRQGNTEAFFGQGTRLTVV.